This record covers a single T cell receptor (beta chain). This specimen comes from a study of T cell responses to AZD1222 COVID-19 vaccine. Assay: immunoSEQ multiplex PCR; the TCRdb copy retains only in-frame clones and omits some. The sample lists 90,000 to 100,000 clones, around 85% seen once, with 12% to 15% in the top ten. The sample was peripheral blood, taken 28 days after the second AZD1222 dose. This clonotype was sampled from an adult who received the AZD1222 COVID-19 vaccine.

Here the CDR3 reads CASSQGFQLIGGETQYF. DNA of the CDR3: TGTGCCAGCAGCCAAGGTTTTCAGCTTATTGGGGGAGAGACCCAGTACTTC. This chain joins TRBV3-1 (or the pseudogene TRBV3-2) and TRBJ2-5; D assignment may be TRBD1 or TRBD2 (5 bases each). This CDR3 has 17 amino acids. Germline lookup yields CDR1 LGHDT and CDR2 YNNKEL (reference sequence). The V end lost 1 base, the J end lost 4 bases, and 19 bases lay between the germline ends.